This T cell receptor (beta chain) derives from a study of molecular identifiers for immune sequencing clone quantification (dated by TCRdb to about 2018). General notes on the study: In a replicate experiment, RNA from around 20,000 or 100,000 naive CD8 T cells was split into five aliquots, four of which were sequenced. This methods study used CD8 T cells to benchmark TCR RNA copy counting and molecular-identifier clustering-based TCR repertoire sequencing (MIDCIRS). The full study reports these points: In CMV-specific effector cells, over 99% of molecules were held by clones above 20 RNA copies, whereas under 1% of molecules were held by such clones in naive cells. When barcode sub-clustering was left out, chimeric consensus sequences inflated TCR diversity, with chimeras reaching as high as 47%. A single cell's worth of spiked-in Jurkat TCR RNA was reported detectable even among under 1.3 million naive CD8 T cells. Highly expanded clone sizes could be underestimated if identical TCR molecules share a barcode. The naive libraries included spiked-in Jurkat TCR RNA (about nine copies' worth), and this RNA is not part of the donor repertoire. Modeling estimated about three recovered TCR RNA copies per cell, compared with about ten by digital PCR, which implies 30% to 35% capture efficiency.

This clonotype was recorded at least ten times. Its antigen is not yet known. No quality values exist for individual bases; no much larger clone is one base distant. Naive CD8 T cell libraries were made from roughly 21,000 to 960,000 sorted cells using 10%, 30% or 50% of purified RNA. On a BD FACSAria II, naive CD8 T cells were FACS-sorted as CD8+CD4-CCR7+CD45RA+ and collected into RLT Plus buffer. To test detection sensitivity, Jurkat RNA equal to around 11 TCR copies was added to samples of roughly 18,000-1,100,000 naive CD8 T cells. Enrichment of CD8 T cells was done with RosetteSep CD8+ T Cell Enrichment Cocktail plus Ficoll-Paque, and ACK red cell lysis came afterward. Inclusive of the bounding cysteine and phenylalanine, the CDR3 is 16 residues long. Of all the DNA, just the CDR3 is kept, 48 bases in frame from base 1. V loses 6 bases at its end and J loses 3 bases; junction bases beyond the gene matches: 12. According to the germline V gene, CDR1 reads MNHEY and CDR2 reads SVGAGI.

The library came from PCR. Instrument on record: NextSeq 500. Bulk TCR libraries were made following a previously described method, with the TCR primers given in Table S5. Purification of total RNA was performed with the Qiagen AllPrep DNA/RNA kit. Before any analysis, reads coming from multiple sequencing runs of the same library were combined into one pool. The study's own analysis went as follows. Reads were retained only if the reads had an exact TCR constant sequence, and the retained reads were trimmed to 150 nt and grouped according to their 12-nt molecular barcodes. Reads within each barcode group were sub-clustered using a 15% Levenshtein threshold, and quality-weighted consensus sequences were constructed for each RNA molecule. Non-functional sequences were excluded, and lower-count sequences lying one edit away from another sequence were also excluded. Based on fitting two negative binomial distributions, any barcode sub-cluster with under 20% of the maximum read count was discarded. TCRdb took the public reads, trimmed them with fastp at Q25, ran MiXCR for clone calling and kept in-frame beta chains. Entries that share a CDR3 protein sequence are merged under the most common genes and DNA. In this record, the V and J calls reflect TCRdb's handling and not the investigators' own analysis. For this sample there are 80,000 to 100,000 distinct CDR3 sequences; approximately 24% appear just once. 0.85% to 1% of the sample rests with the top ten.

This TCR came from a human donor in good health. Some libraries in this study had Jurkat cell RNA spiked in. The sequence joins TRBV6-5 to TRBJ1-1, with TRBD1 identical over 8 junction bases. Sequenced: naive CD8+ T cells from blood, with Jurkat cell RNA spiked in. The sample's cell subset or site label, decoded: FACS-sorted CD8+CD4-CCR7+CD45RA+ naive T cells. This receptor carries the CDR3 CASSWRAGGTDTEAFF. The sequenced DNA: TGTGCCAGCAGCTGGCGCGCAGGGGGCACGGACACTGAAGCTTTCTTT.